What follows describes a single TCR beta chain. Its antigen is not identified. A lack of ophthalmopathy progression within 18 months defined stable Graves' hyperthyroidism. Those with hyperthyroidism were 18 to 65 years old, newly diagnosed, and ill for under 2 months. This entry comes from a study of T cells in Graves' hyperthyroidism and ophthalmopathy. Overall study findings and caveats: Stable hyperthyroidism and ophthalmopathy were separated using 13 V-J signatures.

RNA transcripts were the template for amplifying TCR beta CDR3 regions. Carried out on the TCR CDR3, a first-round RT-PCR used the HTBI primer set. A single record per CDR3 protein comes from TCRdb applying MiXCR to the multiplex PCR reads. The data hold approximately 400,000 distinct CDR3 sequences, with around 14% observed a single time. The V gene's germline CDR1 is MGHRA and CDR2 YSYEKL. V was shortened by 0 bases and J by 4 bases, with 18 bases between the two germline ends. The CDR3 spans 18 residues. The V and J genes are TRBV4-1 and TRBJ2-2; possible D gene TRBD2, 5 bases. The sequenced sample was blood. This receptor was identified in a woman aged 18 to 35 with Graves' hyperthyroidism. This CDR3 is CASSQDPGSRPGTGELFF. The DNA for the CDR3 is TGCGCCAGCAGCCAAGATCCGGGGTCACGGCCGGGCACCGGGGAGCTGTTTTTT.